The clone carrying this TCR beta chain was observed at least ten times. Via MiXCR, TCRdb re-called the 5' RACE reads, giving one row per CDR3 protein. In the table there are 200,000 to 250,000 distinct CDR3 sequences, roughly a tenth of which are singletons. The sample is drawn from a study of CD8 T cells in ankylosing spondylitis. The J segment lost 8 bases and the V segment lost 3 bases, leaving 5 bases of the junction unmatched. The CDR3 contains 14 residues. The germline V gene has CDR1 SGHDT and CDR2 YYEEEE. The sequenced sample consisted of blood, either unsorted or a sorted T cell fraction (not recorded which). The genes are TRBV5-6 and TRBJ1-2, with TRBD1 identical over 12 bases. The source of this sequence is a male donor with ankylosing spondylitis or in good health (not recorded which). CDR3 loop: CASSSGTGGSGYTF. CDR3 DNA sequence: TGTGCCAGCAGCTCCGGGACAGGGGGCTCCGGCTACACCTTC.